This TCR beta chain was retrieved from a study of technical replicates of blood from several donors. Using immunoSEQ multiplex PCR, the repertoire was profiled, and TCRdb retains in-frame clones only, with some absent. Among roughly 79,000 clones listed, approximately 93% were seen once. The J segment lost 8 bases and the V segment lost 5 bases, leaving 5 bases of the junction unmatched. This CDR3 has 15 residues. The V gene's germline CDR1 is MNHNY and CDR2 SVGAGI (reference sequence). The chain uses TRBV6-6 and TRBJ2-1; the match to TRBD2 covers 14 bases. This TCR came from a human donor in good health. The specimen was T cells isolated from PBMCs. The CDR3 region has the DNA TGTGCCAGCAGTCCCGGGACTAGCGGGAGTTATGAGCAGTTCTTC. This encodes CASSPGTSGSYEQFF.